This TCR beta chain was documented in a study of blood T cells in healthy people across ages (dated by TCRdb to between 2014 and 2016). Some background on the complete study: In model experiments, template switching captured roughly one uniquely barcoded TCR beta cDNA molecule for every two T cells. To avoid experimental bias, donors of different ages were spread randomly across the sequencing lanes. The study analyzed two additional independent replicas of 1 million unique cDNA reads from the same blood draw for two donors, one aged 18 to 30 and one aged 80 or older. To track age-related changes in TCR beta repertoire diversity, the study relied on deep sequencing normalized with unique cDNA molecular identifiers. The donors were divided into four age groups: young (average 16 years), middle-aged (under 40), aged (around 59) and long-lived (around 80). The study at large found these results: Estimates of total diversity from one million sequenced T cells were regarded as lower bounds and underestimates. The long-lived group showed more naive CD4+ T cells, fewer expanded clones and increased TCR diversity than the aged group, suggesting age selection. Because donor CMV infection status was unknown, age-related changes in expanded clonotypes were potentially confounded. Because profiling used bulk unsorted PBMCs, naive and antigen-experienced compartments could not be compared conclusively. As age increased, observed TCR beta diversity per million T cells dropped in a roughly linear way, and a significant reduction was already evident by age 40. A strong correlation was found between observed TCR beta diversity and the percentage of naive T cells measured by flow cytometry.

Worth noting for this clonotype: Its antigen is unknown. One base away there is no much larger clone; base qualities are not given.

Trimming takes 3 bases from V and 3 bases from J, and the germline ends sit 9 bases apart. Its CDR3 holds 13 amino acids, cysteine through phenylalanine. The retained sequence is limited to the CDR3, 39 bases, with the frame set at the first base. The library was built by means of 5' RACE. Instrument on record: Illumina HiSeq 2500. A second PCR of roughly 6 to 11 cycles was run with a J-beta primer mix and a sample-barcoded 5' primer. Each TCR beta cDNA molecule received a unique molecular identifier from a template-switch 5' adaptor carrying 12 random nucleotides. Each sample yielded at least 3 million CDR3-containing paired-end reads. First-strand cDNA synthesis was performed from all RNA using the Mint cDNA synthesis kit, with priming by a TRBC-specific oligonucleotide. After uracil-DNA glycosylase treatment, a first 18-cycle PCR used universal primers M1SS and BC2_uni_R on all cDNA. In the source study's methods: For normalization, 1 million high-quality reads, each with a distinct molecular identifier, were randomly selected from each sample. Instead of being binned into consensus sequences, reads with shared molecular identifiers were discarded. MiTCR, set to a Q25 quality threshold and the strictest error-elimination algorithm, was used for CDR3 identification, clonotype clustering and error correction. Lower-bound total TCR beta diversity was estimated with a nonparametric unseen species model using Euler transformation. TCRdb ran its own pipeline on the public reads, namely fastp trimming at Q25 and MiXCR clone calling, and kept in-frame beta chains. CDR3 protein duplicates are merged, each entry listing the most common genes and DNA. These V and J calls derive from TCRdb rather than the authors' analysis. For this sample there are 1.5 million to 2 million distinct CDR3 sequences; around 36% appear just once. The leading ten clones occupy around 11% of the sample.

The donors were 40 or so Caucasian individuals from Russia, aged roughly 6 to 90 years, who were systemically healthy. Each donor gave ten milliliters of peripheral blood, drawn into EDTA-treated Vacutainer tubes. Ficoll-Paque density-gradient centrifugation was used to isolate PBMCs, with at least 7 million per sample. Trizol reagent was used to extract total RNA from PBMCs, with at least 5.5 micrograms per sample. The percentages of naive CD45RAhigh/CD27high T cells were determined by flow cytometry on a PBMC aliquot from every donor. The TCR sequence derives from a woman aged 25 to 45 in good health. This receptor chain uses TRBV12-3 or TRBV12-4 and TRBJ2-7, with no confident D gene call. Input material: blood. CDR3 loop: CASSFYGGYEQYF. In nucleotides, the sequence is TGTGCCAGCAGTTTTTACGGCGGCTACGAGCAGTACTTC.